One and the same sample provided the 25 T cell receptor beta chains below, sequenced in a study of T cells after yellow fever vaccination. Via MiXCR, TCRdb re-called the 5' RACE reads, giving one row per CDR3 protein. The sample contains over 300,000 distinct CDR3 sequences, roughly 3.5% of which appear only once. The material was PBMCs, obtained on the day of the yellow fever booster vaccination. Every receptor here comes from a man aged 18 to 30 who received the YFV17D yellow fever vaccine.

This clonotype was recorded many times. The chain uses TRBV20-1 and TRBJ2-1; D might be TRBD2 (6 bases). Deletions cut 0 bases from V and 7 bases from J, with 16 bases between. Germline V lookup: CDR1 DFQATT, CDR2 SNEGSKA (reference sequence). CDR3 length: 15 amino acids. The CDR3: CSARDPGGEGNEQFF. CDR3 nucleotides: TGCAGTGCTAGAGATCCCGGGGGTGAGGGTAATGAGCAGTTCTTC.

This clonotype was picked up a small number of times. J is TRBJ2-7 and V is TRBV7-2, with 7 bases aligning to TRBD2. CDR1 is SGHTA, CDR2 FQGNSA, per germline. The CDR3 has 15 residues. V shed 3 bases and J 7 bases; nucleotides not matched to a gene: 12. CDR3 sequence (DNA): TGTGCCAGCAGCTTTGACTCTAGCGGATCCGGGGAGCAGTACTTC. Its translation is CASSFDSSGSGEQYF.

The rearrangement uses TRBV29-1 and TRBJ1-2; tentatively, D is TRBD1 (5 bases). The germline V gene has CDR1 SQVTM and CDR2 ANQGSEA. The V gene lost 4 bases and the J gene lost 8 bases, with 17 bases spanning the gap. CDR3 length equals 13 residues. The CDR3 here is CSVGDFQGRGYTF. CDR3 sequence (DNA): TGCAGCGTTGGGGACTTCCAGGGTAGAGGCTACACCTTC.

This clonotype was seen at least ten times. This chain connects TRBV5-1 to TRBJ2-3, with D tentatively TRBD1 (6 bases). CDR3 size: 16 residues. Germline CDR1 SGHRS, CDR2 YFSETQ. The V end was cut by 0 bases, the J end by 1 base, with 12 bases between. The CDR3 nucleotides read TGCGCCAGCAGCTTGGACAGGGCTCGGGGCACAGATACGCAGTATTTT. Amino acid sequence: CASSLDRARGTDTQYF.

This clonotype was seen only a few times. The J gene is TRBJ2-2, the V gene TRBV12-3 or TRBV12-4; D gene unclear. V shed 8 bases and J shed 2 bases, with 15 bases lying between them. The CDR3 loop spans 15 amino acids. The chain's CDR3 is CASLKLGPNTGELFF. In DNA, the CDR3 is TGTGCCAGCCTCAAGCTCGGGCCAAACACCGGGGAGCTGTTTTTT.

Only a few counts were recorded for this clonotype. V and J are TRBV7-3 and TRBJ2-6; D is possibly TRBD1 or TRBD2 (5 bases each). This CDR3 has 17 amino acids. Germline V lookup: CDR1 SGHTA, CDR2 FQGTGA. V gave up 5 bases and J gave up 2 bases, with 16 bases separating them. CDR3 amino acids: CASSIGTGLTGANVLTF. As DNA, the CDR3 is TGTGCCAGCAGCATCGGGACGGGATTAACTGGGGCCAACGTCCTGACTTTC.

The table lists this clonotype with a few counts. The rearrangement uses TRBV10-3 and TRBJ2-1; TRBD1 matches 7 bases. Germline CDR1 reads ENHRY; CDR2 reads SYGVKD. Trimming cost V 7 bases and J 2 bases; bases outside gene matches: 8. The length of the CDR3 is 15 residues. Written as DNA, the CDR3 is TGTGCCATCAACGCCCCAGGGGGACCCTACAATGAGCAGTTCTTC. Translating gives CAINAPGGPYNEQFF.

This clonotype has only a few counts. The J gene is TRBJ2-1, the V gene TRBV5-1; 8 bases are a match to TRBD2. Germline V gives CDR1 SGHRS, CDR2 YFSETQ. The CDR3 is 14 residues long. The V segment lost 3 bases and the J segment 5 bases; nucleotides outside the gene matches: 4. The CDR3 loop reads CASSSGGAHNEQFF. For the CDR3, the DNA is TGCGCCAGCAGCTCCGGGGGGGCCCACAATGAGCAGTTCTTC.

This clonotype came up many times. CDR3 sequence: CASGPGIVADTQYF. In DNA form, the CDR3 reads TGCGCCAGCGGCCCAGGGATTGTCGCAGATACGCAGTATTTT. The J gene is TRBJ2-3, the V gene TRBV5-1; D might be TRBD1 (5 bases). The CDR3 is made up of 14 amino acids. V dropped 7 bases and J dropped 4 bases, with 16 bases sitting between them. Per the germline V gene, CDR1 is SGHRS and CDR2 is YFSETQ.

This clonotype has a handful of counts. This chain uses TRBV9 with TRBJ2-3; no clear D gene. V was trimmed by 0 bases and J by 6 bases, leaving 8 bases between them. This CDR3 is built from 13 residues. Germline CDR1 reads SGDLS; CDR2 reads YYNGEE. CDR3 sequence: CASSVAPEDTQYF. The CDR3 bases are TGTGCCAGCAGCGTAGCCCCGGAGGATACGCAGTATTTT.

This clonotype came up many times. The gene calls are TRBV7-2 and TRBJ1-3; TRBD1 is a possible D gene (5 bases). Germline V gives CDR1 SGHTA, CDR2 FQGNSA. The CDR3 covers 13 residues. V shed 8 bases and J shed 4 bases, with 12 bases lying between them. CDR3 sequence reads: CASSLRGGNTIYF. CDR3 coding DNA: TGTGCCAGCTCGCTGCGGGGGGGAAACACCATATATTTT.

This clonotype came up a few times. The chain carries TRBV7-9 and TRBJ1-1; 11 bases align to TRBD1. This CDR3 region has 15 residues. The J segment lost 5 bases and the V segment lost 5 bases, leaving 7 bases of the junction unmatched. Germline V gives CDR1 SEHNR, CDR2 FQNEAQ (reference sequence). The DNA for the CDR3 is TGTGCCAGCAGCCACCGGGACAGGGGGTATACTGAAGCTTTCTTT. Amino acids: CASSHRDRGYTEAFF.

This clonotype was seen at least ten times. The genes are TRBV5-1 and TRBJ2-5; 12 nucleotides match TRBD2. The CDR3 consists of 17 residues. Per germline, CDR1 SGHRS and CDR2 YFSETQ. V was pared by 4 bases and J by 1 base, with 8 bases of the junction left unmatched. CDR3 nucleotide sequence: TGCGCCAGCAGCGCCCTGACTAGCGGGGGAACCCAAGAGACCCAGTACTTC. It is translated as CASSALTSGGTQETQYF.

The V gene is TRBV20-1, the J gene TRBJ1-1, with a possible D match to TRBD1 (5 bases). Germline V gene sequence: CDR1 DFQATT, CDR2 SNEGSKA (reference sequence). V dropped 5 bases and J dropped 0 bases, with 10 bases sitting between them. The CDR3 runs 13 residues. The CDR3 DNA follows: TGCAGTGCTCTTCTAGGGGTGAACACTGAAGCTTTCTTT. Amino acids: CSALLGVNTEAFF.

The sample holds many counts of this clonotype. This rearrangement joins TRBV4-2 to TRBJ1-5; weak D call: TRBD1 (5 bases). V lost 0 bases and J lost 2, with 8 bases in between. The CDR3 runs 15 residues. The germline V gene encodes CDR1 LGHNA and CDR2 YNFKEQ. The CDR3, as DNA: TGTGCCAGCAGCCAAGAGTGGGGGGGCAATCAGCCCCAGCATTTT. Translation gives CASSQEWGGNQPQHF.

This rearrangement joins TRBV6-2 or TRBV6-3 to TRBJ2-4; maybe TRBD1 (6 bases). Germline values: CDR1 MNHEY, CDR2 SVGEGT. V lost 5 bases to trimming and J lost 1 base, with 9 bases between them. This CDR3 is built from 14 residues. The chain's CDR3 is CASSADRAKNIQYF. CDR3 DNA sequence: TGTGCCAGCAGTGCCGACAGGGCCAAAAACATTCAGTACTTC.

The V call is TRBV7-2, the J call TRBJ2-7; TRBD2 is a possible D gene (6 bases). Deletions cut 6 bases from V and 2 bases from J, with 14 bases between. Germline assignment: CDR1 SGHTA and CDR2 FQGNSA. There are 14 residues in the CDR3. The CDR3 DNA follows: TGTGCCAGCAGTTGGAGGGCGGGCCCCTACGAGCAGTACTTC. Translated: CASSWRAGPYEQYF.

This clonotype was found many times. This chain uses TRBV27 with TRBJ2-7, with 9 bases matching TRBD1. The CDR3 consists of 15 residues. Trimming at V came to 0 bases and at J to 3 bases, leaving 3 bases not matched to a gene. Germline V gives CDR1 MNHEY, CDR2 SMNVEV (reference sequence). The DNA for the CDR3 is TGTGCCAGCAGTTTATCGGGGACAGGGCTCTACGAGCAGTACTTC. Its protein product is CASSLSGTGLYEQYF.

In this sample, this clonotype turned up a few times. The rearrangement uses TRBV7-9 and TRBJ1-2; no firm D call. Per germline, CDR1 SEHNR and CDR2 FQNEAQ (reference sequence). V was shortened by 5 bases and J by 8 bases, with 18 bases between the two germline ends. The CDR3 spans 14 residues. CDR3 sequence: CASSRLGPSEGYTF. The CDR3 bases are TGTGCCAGCAGCCGGCTAGGTCCTTCGGAGGGCTACACCTTC.

This clonotype came up many times. The chain uses TRBV5-1 and TRBJ1-3; D not certain. The V gene lost 4 bases and the J gene lost 2 bases, with 7 bases spanning the gap. Germline V gene lookup returns CDR1 SGHRS and CDR2 YFSETQ. The length of the CDR3 is 13 residues. CDR3 protein: CASSKDPGNTIYF. DNA for the CDR3: TGCGCCAGCAGCAAGGATCCTGGAAACACCATATATTTT.

This clonotype has ten or more counts. The chain carries TRBV7-6 and TRBJ2-5, with D perhaps being TRBD1 or TRBD2 (6 bases each). From germline, CDR1 is SGHVS and CDR2 FNYEAQ. This CDR3 comprises 16 residues. Trimming left V 5 bases short and J 5 bases short, with 21 bases between. CDR3 sequence (DNA): TGTGCCAGCAGCCCGGGAGCCTACAGGGAAGGGGAGACCCAGTACTTC. Its translation: CASSPGAYREGETQYF.

This clonotype showed up many times. This chain links TRBV11-2 with TRBJ2-1; possibly TRBD2 for D (5 bases). From germline, CDR1 is SGHAT and CDR2 FQNNGV. Trimming shortened V by 3 bases and J by 0 bases, and 12 bases separated the two germline ends. This CDR3 is built from 16 residues. CDR3 sequence reads: CASSFSRGSSYNEQFF. The CDR3 nucleotides are TGTGCCAGCAGCTTTTCTCGGGGATCCTCCTACAATGAGCAGTTCTTC.

This clonotype was seen many times. The J gene is TRBJ2-5, the V gene TRBV7-2; possibly TRBD1 for D (5 bases). The germline CDR1 and CDR2 sequences are SGHTA and FQGNSA. Trimming pared 6 bases from V and 3 bases from J, leaving 11 bases between. CDR3 length: 13 residues. DNA of the CDR3: TGTGCCAGCAGGTCAGGGTCTAAAGAGACCCAGTACTTC. This encodes CASRSGSKETQYF. Variable domain in full (rest from reference TRBV7-2 and TRBJ2-5): GAGVSQSPSNKVTEKGKDVELRCDPISGHTALYWYRQSLGQGLEFLIYFQGNSAPDKSGLPSDRFSAERTGGSVSTLTIQRTQQEDSAVYLCASRSGSKETQYFGPGTRLLVL.

V is TRBV7-6 and J is TRBJ2-2; TRBD1 matches 9 bases. CDR3 size: 18 residues. V dropped 3 bases and J dropped 4; count of bases not matched to a gene: 12. Per germline, CDR1 SGHVS and CDR2 FNYEAQ. The CDR3 loop reads CASSLQPSGTGFTGELFF. The CDR3 DNA reads as TGTGCCAGCAGCTTGCAACCCTCCGGGACAGGGTTCACCGGGGAGCTGTTTTTT.

This clonotype was recorded at least ten times. The rearrangement uses TRBV4-1 and TRBJ2-7; 8 nucleotides align to TRBD1. Germline V gene sequence: CDR1 MGHRA, CDR2 YSYEKL. This CDR3 has 14 amino acids. V lost 4 bases and J lost 1; bases outside the gene matches: 3. The CDR3 region is CASSLGQASYEQYF. The CDR3 DNA sequence: TGCGCCAGCAGCCTGGGACAGGCTTCCTACGAGCAGTACTTC.